Detailed here is one T cell receptor (beta chain). The blood RNA (from unsorted whole blood) was obtained, and germline DNA was also extracted. A constant-region primer primed TCR beta cDNA synthesis from 400 to 600 ng of total RNA. Library construction for TCR beta comprised three nested multiplex PCR rounds performed with slightly modified ARM-PCR. It was with TRBV1-TRBV30 forward primers and a C-beta reverse primer that the first two PCR rounds were run, at around 11 cycles each. TCRdb processed the multiplex PCR reads anew with MiXCR; each CDR3 protein has one entry. This table has approximately 320,000 distinct CDR3 sequences, roughly 60% appearing once. This sample was included in a study of tumor-infiltrating lymphocytes in primary liver carcinoma. Germline CDR1 is LGHNA and CDR2 is YNFKEQ. After removal of 1 base from V and 4 bases from J, the junction contained 13 bases not matched to a gene. The CDR3 loop spans 18 amino acids.

The chain is built from TRBV4-2 and TRBJ2-5, with 9 bases aligning to TRBD2. This clonotype was obtained from a woman aged 25 to 39 with primary liver carcinoma and hepatitis B virus infection. Sequencing input: peripheral blood. Written as DNA, the CDR3 is TGTGCCAGCAGCCAAGGGAGGACGAGTAGCGGGAGAGGAGAGACCCAGTACTTC. It codes for CASSQGRTSSGRGETQYF.